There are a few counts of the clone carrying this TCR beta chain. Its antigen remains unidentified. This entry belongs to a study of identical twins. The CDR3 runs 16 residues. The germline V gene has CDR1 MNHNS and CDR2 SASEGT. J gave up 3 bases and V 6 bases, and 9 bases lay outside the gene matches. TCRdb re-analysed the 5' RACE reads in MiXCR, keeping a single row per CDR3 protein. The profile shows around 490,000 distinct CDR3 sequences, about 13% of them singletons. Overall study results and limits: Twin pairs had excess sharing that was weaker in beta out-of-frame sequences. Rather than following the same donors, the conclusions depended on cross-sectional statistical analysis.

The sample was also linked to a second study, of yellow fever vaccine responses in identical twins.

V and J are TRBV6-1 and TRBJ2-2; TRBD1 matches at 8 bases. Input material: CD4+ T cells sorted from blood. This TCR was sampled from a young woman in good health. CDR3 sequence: CASRQQGDQDTGELFF. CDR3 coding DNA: TGTGCCAGCAGACAACAGGGGGACCAGGACACCGGGGAGCTGTTTTTT.